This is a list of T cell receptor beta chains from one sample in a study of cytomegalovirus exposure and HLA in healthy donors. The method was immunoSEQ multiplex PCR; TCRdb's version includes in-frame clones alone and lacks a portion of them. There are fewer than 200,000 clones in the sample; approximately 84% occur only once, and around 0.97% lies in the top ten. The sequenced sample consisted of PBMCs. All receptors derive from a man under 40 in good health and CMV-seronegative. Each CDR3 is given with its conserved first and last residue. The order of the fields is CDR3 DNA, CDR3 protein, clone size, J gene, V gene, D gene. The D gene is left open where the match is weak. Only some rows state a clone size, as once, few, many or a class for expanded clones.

DNA: TGCGCCAGCAGCCTTACAGGACATATGAACACTGAAGCTTTCTTT
CDR3: CASSLTGHMNTEAFF
size: NA
J: TRBJ1-1
V: TRBV5-1
D: NA

DNA: TGTGCCAGCTCACCACGGACAGGGGCGAACACTGAAGCTTTCTTT
CDR3: CASSPRTGANTEAFF
size: NA
J: TRBJ1-1
V: TRBV18
D: TRBD1

DNA: TGTGCCAGCAGCTTAGACAGGGGAACCACAGATACGCAGTATTTT
CDR3: CASSLDRGTTDTQYF
size: once
J: TRBJ2-3
V: TRBV5-4
D: TRBD1

DNA: TGTGCCAGCAGTGTAACAGGGGTTACAGCCTACGAGCAGTACTTC
CDR3: CASSVTGVTAYEQYF
size: NA
J: TRBJ2-7
V: TRBV6-1
D: TRBD1

DNA: TGTGCCAGCAGCTTGGGACAGGGGAGTGAAAAACTGTTTTTT
CDR3: CASSLGQGSEKLFF
size: NA
J: TRBJ1-4
V: TRBV7-6
D: TRBD1

DNA: TGTGCTAGCAGCCCCGGGGGGGGGCGTGAGCAGTTCTTC
CDR3: CASSPGGGREQFF
size: NA
J: TRBJ2-1
V: TRBV7-7
D: TRBD2

DNA: TGTGCCAGCAGTTTCTCCAGGGCCGGTGGTGGGCCCCAGCATTTT
CDR3: CASSFSRAGGGPQHF
size: NA
J: TRBJ1-5
V: TRBV27
D: NA

DNA: TGCAGCGTTGCCATGAACACTGAAGCTTTCTTT
CDR3: CSVAMNTEAFF
size: few
J: TRBJ1-1
V: TRBV29-1
D: NA

DNA: TGTGCCAGCACCACTCCCCGGCAGCCCCAGCATTTT
CDR3: CASTTPRQPQHF
size: once
J: TRBJ1-5
V: TRBV28
D: NA

DNA: TGTGCCAGCAGCTTAGGAGCGGGAAACTACGAGCAGTACTTC
CDR3: CASSLGAGNYEQYF
size: NA
J: TRBJ2-7
V: TRBV7-6
D: TRBD2

DNA: TGTGCCAGCAGCTTAGGCCCGGACATTGAAGCTTTCTTT
CDR3: CASSLGPDIEAFF
size: NA
J: TRBJ1-1
V: TRBV7-2
D: NA

DNA: TGTGCCAGTAGTCAGGGACTTCTCCTAGATACGCAGTATTTT
CDR3: CASSQGLLLDTQYF
size: NA
J: TRBJ2-3
V: TRBV19
D: NA

DNA: TGTGCCAGCAGCTCGCACAGGGGGGACAATCAGCCCCAGCATTTT
CDR3: CASSSHRGDNQPQHF
size: NA
J: TRBJ1-5
V: TRBV7-8
D: TRBD1

DNA: TGTGCCAGCAGTCCTCGACAGGTCGATGAGCAGTTCTTC
CDR3: CASSPRQVDEQFF
size: NA
J: TRBJ2-1
V: TRBV6-5
D: NA

DNA: TGTGCCAGTAGTATGACAGGGGGAACTAACTATGGCTACACCTTC
CDR3: CASSMTGGTNYGYTF
size: NA
J: TRBJ1-2
V: TRBV19
D: TRBD1

DNA: TGTGCCAGCAGCAATCAACCACAGGGGGCGGGCACCGGGGAGCTGTTTTTT
CDR3: CASSNQPQGAGTGELFF
size: few
J: TRBJ2-2
V: TRBV7-7
D: TRBD1

DNA: TGTGCCAGCACTTCGCAGTCGGAGGACACCGGGGAGCTGTTTTTT
CDR3: CASTSQSEDTGELFF
size: NA
J: TRBJ2-2
V: TRBV27
D: NA

DNA: TGCGCCAGCAGCCAAGATCGGGTGCTTCTAGCCAAAAACATTCAGTACTTC
CDR3: CASSQDRVLLAKNIQYF
size: NA
J: TRBJ2-4
V: TRBV4-1
D: NA

DNA: TGTGCCAGCAGTCCCTTGGACACTGTAGGTCTGGAGCAGTACTTC
CDR3: CASSPLDTVGLEQYF
size: NA
J: TRBJ2-7
V: TRBV27
D: NA

DNA: TGTGCCAGCACCATCCTAGCGGGGGTAGGGACAGATACGCAGTATTTT
CDR3: CASTILAGVGTDTQYF
size: NA
J: TRBJ2-3
V: TRBV2
D: TRBD2

DNA: TGTGCCAGCAGCCGAGGGGGGGGCAGCCAAGGCGGCTACACCTTC
CDR3: CASSRGGGSQGGYTF
size: NA
J: TRBJ1-2
V: TRBV7-6
D: NA

DNA: TGTGCCAGCAGCTCGGGACAGAGCTCTGGAAACACCATATATTTT
CDR3: CASSSGQSSGNTIYF
size: NA
J: TRBJ1-3
V: TRBV7-9
D: TRBD1

DNA: TGTGCCAGCTGCCGGAGCCTAAAACATGGCTACACCTTC
CDR3: CASCRSLKHGYTF
size: NA
J: TRBJ1-2
V: TRBV5-4
D: NA

DNA: TGTGCCAGCAGCGCAGGACTAGCGGCTAACACCGGGGAGCTGTTTTTT
CDR3: CASSAGLAANTGELFF
size: NA
J: TRBJ2-2
V: TRBV7-9
D: TRBD2

DNA: TGTGCCAGCAGCTTAGGCGGTCGGGGAATGTATGGCTACACCTTC
CDR3: CASSLGGRGMYGYTF
size: NA
J: TRBJ1-2
V: TRBV7-8
D: NA

DNA: TGTGCCAGCAGTCCTTCCACAGGCTACACAGATACGCAGTATTTT
CDR3: CASSPSTGYTDTQYF
size: NA
J: TRBJ2-3
V: TRBV6-8
D: NA

DNA: TGCAGCGTTGGGGCGGGGGGCACAGATACGCAGTATTTT
CDR3: CSVGAGGTDTQYF
size: NA
J: TRBJ2-3
V: TRBV29-1
D: TRBD2

DNA: TGTGCCAGCAGTGAGGGCAGGTTCTATAATTCACCCCTCCACTTT
CDR3: CASSEGRFYNSPLHF
size: NA
J: TRBJ1-6
V: TRBV2
D: NA

DNA: TGTGCCAGCAGTTTACAGGGGGCGCGCGGCTACACCTTC
CDR3: CASSLQGARGYTF
size: NA
J: TRBJ1-2
V: TRBV28
D: TRBD1

DNA: TGCAGCGTTGGACTAAGCGGTCTAGCCAAAAACATTCAGTACTTC
CDR3: CSVGLSGLAKNIQYF
size: NA
J: TRBJ2-4
V: TRBV29-1
D: NA

DNA: TGTGCCAGCAGCGCCGGGACAGGGGGTAACGGCAATCAGCCCCAGCATTTT
CDR3: CASSAGTGGNGNQPQHF
size: NA
J: TRBJ1-5
V: TRBV9
D: TRBD1

DNA: TGCGCCAGCAGCCAAGCCGGGACAGGGGCCCTCTTGGGAGGAAACACCATATATTTT
CDR3: CASSQAGTGALLGGNTIYF
size: NA
J: TRBJ1-3
V: TRBV4-1
D: TRBD1

DNA: TGTGCCAGCAGTCCGATAGAACGACCCCTCCACTTT
CDR3: CASSPIERPLHF
size: NA
J: TRBJ1-6
V: TRBV27
D: NA

DNA: TGTGCCAGCAGTTATACAGAGAGTAATTCACCCCTCCACTTT
CDR3: CASSYTESNSPLHF
size: NA
J: TRBJ1-6
V: TRBV6-5
D: NA

DNA: TGTGCCAGCAGTATTAACGGCGGGGAGCTGTTTTTT
CDR3: CASSINGGELFF
size: few
J: TRBJ2-2
V: TRBV6-6
D: NA

DNA: TGTGCCAGCAGCCGTAGGACAGGGGACACCGGGGAGCTGTTTTTT
CDR3: CASSRRTGDTGELFF
size: NA
J: TRBJ2-2
V: TRBV7-3
D: TRBD1

DNA: TGTGCCAGCAGCCAGACGACGGTGCCGCGGGAGACCCAGTACTTC
CDR3: CASSQTTVPRETQYF
size: many
J: TRBJ2-5
V: TRBV6-5
D: NA

DNA: TGTGCCAGCAGCCAGTCCACGAGCCAGCATTTT
CDR3: CASSQSTSQHF
size: NA
J: TRBJ1-5
V: TRBV14
D: NA

DNA: TGCAGCGCCGCAAGTAGGGGGTACGAGCAGTACTTC
CDR3: CSAASRGYEQYF
size: once
J: TRBJ2-7
V: TRBV29-1
D: NA

DNA: TGTGCCAGCAGTGCCACCATAGCGATCGGGGCCAACGTCCTGACTTTC
CDR3: CASSATIAIGANVLTF
size: NA
J: TRBJ2-6
V: TRBV27
D: NA

DNA: TGTGCCAGCAGTTTCCGGGGGGGCGGCACAGATACGCAGTATTTT
CDR3: CASSFRGGGTDTQYF
size: NA
J: TRBJ2-3
V: TRBV6-4
D: TRBD2

DNA: TGCGCCAGCAACGGACTAGCGGGCAATGAGCAGTTCTTC
CDR3: CASNGLAGNEQFF
size: NA
J: TRBJ2-1
V: TRBV5-1
D: TRBD2

DNA: TGTGCCAGTAGTGACAGGGGCCACCTCATTAATTCACCCCTCCACTTT
CDR3: CASSDRGHLINSPLHF
size: few
J: TRBJ1-6
V: TRBV19
D: TRBD1

DNA: TGTGCCAGCCTAGTAGATGTCTCTGGAAACACCATATATTTT
CDR3: CASLVDVSGNTIYF
size: NA
J: TRBJ1-3
V: TRBV2
D: NA

DNA: TGTGCCAGCAGTGAAGCTGACAGGGGGGTCTACGAGCAGTACTTC
CDR3: CASSEADRGVYEQYF
size: few
J: TRBJ2-7
V: TRBV6-1
D: TRBD1

DNA: TGTGCCAGCAGCAAGGCAGGTCTCACTCGAAAAACTAATGAAAAACTGTTTTTT
CDR3: CASSKAGLTRKTNEKLFF
size: NA
J: TRBJ1-4
V: TRBV7-8
D: NA

DNA: TGTGCCAGCAGTGAAGGGCTAGCGGGGAACTACGAGCAGTACTTC
CDR3: CASSEGLAGNYEQYF
size: NA
J: TRBJ2-7
V: TRBV2
D: TRBD2

DNA: TGTGCCAGCAGCGTGACAGGGATTGGGCAGCCCCAGCATTTT
CDR3: CASSVTGIGQPQHF
size: NA
J: TRBJ1-5
V: TRBV5-6
D: TRBD1

DNA: TGTGCCAGCAGCCCTTTGGGAGACACCAAAAACACTGAAGCTTTCTTT
CDR3: CASSPLGDTKNTEAFF
size: NA
J: TRBJ1-1
V: TRBV13
D: NA